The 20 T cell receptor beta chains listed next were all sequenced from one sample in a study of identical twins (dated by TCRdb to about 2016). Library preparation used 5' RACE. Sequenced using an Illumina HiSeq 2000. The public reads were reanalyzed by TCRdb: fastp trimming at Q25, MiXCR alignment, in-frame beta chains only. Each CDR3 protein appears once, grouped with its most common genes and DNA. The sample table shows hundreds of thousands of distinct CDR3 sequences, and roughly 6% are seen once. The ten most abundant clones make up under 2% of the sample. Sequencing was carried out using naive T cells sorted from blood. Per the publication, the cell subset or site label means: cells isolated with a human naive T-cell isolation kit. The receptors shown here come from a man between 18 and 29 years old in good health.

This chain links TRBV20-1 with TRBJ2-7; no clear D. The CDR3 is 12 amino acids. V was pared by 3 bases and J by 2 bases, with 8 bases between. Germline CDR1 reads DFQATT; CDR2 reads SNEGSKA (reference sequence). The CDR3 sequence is CSASFVAYEQYF. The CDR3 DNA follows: TGCAGTGCTAGTTTTGTAGCCTACGAGCAGTACTTC.

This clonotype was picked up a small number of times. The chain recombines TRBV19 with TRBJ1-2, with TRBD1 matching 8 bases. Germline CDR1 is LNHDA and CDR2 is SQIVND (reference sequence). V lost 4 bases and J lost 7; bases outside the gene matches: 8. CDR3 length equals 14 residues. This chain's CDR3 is CASSKPGGERGYTF. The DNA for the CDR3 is TGTGCCAGTAGTAAACCAGGGGGCGAACGTGGCTACACCTTC.

In DNA form, the CDR3 reads TGTGCCACCCGATCAGGGGCGCCCGGGGAGCTGTTTTTT. This sequence encodes CATRSGAPGELFF. The chain couples TRBV15 to TRBJ2-2; a possible D gene is TRBD1 (6 bases). Germline V CDR1 and CDR2: LNHNV, YYDKDF (reference sequence). CDR3 length: 13 amino acids. The ends were cut back, 8 bases at V and 6 bases at J, with 13 bases in the middle.

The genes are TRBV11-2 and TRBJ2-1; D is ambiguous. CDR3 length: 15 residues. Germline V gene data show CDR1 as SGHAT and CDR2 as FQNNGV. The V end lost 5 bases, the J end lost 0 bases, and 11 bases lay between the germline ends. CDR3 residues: CASSQLELSYNEQFF. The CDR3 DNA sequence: TGTGCCAGCAGCCAACTGGAACTCTCCTACAATGAGCAGTTCTTC.

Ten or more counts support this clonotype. CDR3 residues: CASSYQGTNEKLFF. DNA for the CDR3: TGTGCCAGCAGTTACCAGGGAACTAATGAAAAACTGTTTTTT. The V and J genes are TRBV28 and TRBJ1-4, with TRBD1 as a possible D gene (5 bases). V was trimmed by 4 bases and J by 1 base, leaving 7 bases between them. The germline V gene has CDR1 MDHEN and CDR2 SYDVKM. The CDR3 contains 14 residues.

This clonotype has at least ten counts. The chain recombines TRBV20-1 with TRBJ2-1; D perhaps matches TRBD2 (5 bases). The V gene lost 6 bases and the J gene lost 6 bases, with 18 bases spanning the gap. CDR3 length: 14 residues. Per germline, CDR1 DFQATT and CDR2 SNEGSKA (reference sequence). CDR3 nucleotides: TGCAGTGCACACGGAGGTGAGGCCGGCAATGAGCAGTTCTTC. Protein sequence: CSAHGGEAGNEQFF.

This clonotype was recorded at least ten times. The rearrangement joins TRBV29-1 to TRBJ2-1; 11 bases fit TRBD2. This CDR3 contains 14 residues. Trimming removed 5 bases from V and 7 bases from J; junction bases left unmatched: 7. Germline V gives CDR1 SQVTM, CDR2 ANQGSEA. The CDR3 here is CSVKPSGRSNEQFF. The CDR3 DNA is TGCAGCGTTAAGCCTAGCGGGAGGTCAAATGAGCAGTTCTTC.

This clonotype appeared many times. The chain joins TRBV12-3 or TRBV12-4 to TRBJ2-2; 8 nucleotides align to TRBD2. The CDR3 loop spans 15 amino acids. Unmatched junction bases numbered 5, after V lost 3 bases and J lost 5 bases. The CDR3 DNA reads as TGTGCCAGCAGTTTCGAAGCGGGAGAGACCGGGGAGCTGTTTTTT. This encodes CASSFEAGETGELFF.

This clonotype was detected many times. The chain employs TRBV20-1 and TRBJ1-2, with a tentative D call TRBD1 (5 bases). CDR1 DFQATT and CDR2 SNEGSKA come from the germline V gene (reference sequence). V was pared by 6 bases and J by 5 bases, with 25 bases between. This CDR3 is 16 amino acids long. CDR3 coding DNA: TGCAGTGCCCCGAATGAGCTGGGGCCTATCACTTATGGCTACACCTTC. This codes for CSAPNELGPITYGYTF.

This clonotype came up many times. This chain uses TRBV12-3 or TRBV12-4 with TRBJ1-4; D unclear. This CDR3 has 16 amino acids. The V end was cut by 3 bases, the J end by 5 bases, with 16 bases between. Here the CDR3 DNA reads TGTGCCAGCAGTTTCACAGACGGAAGACGCAATGAAAAACTGTTTTTT. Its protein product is CASSFTDGRRNEKLFF.

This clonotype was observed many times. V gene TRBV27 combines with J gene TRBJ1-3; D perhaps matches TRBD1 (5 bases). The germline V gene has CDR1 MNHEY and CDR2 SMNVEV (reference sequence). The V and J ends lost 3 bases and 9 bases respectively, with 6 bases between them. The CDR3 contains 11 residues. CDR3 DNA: TGTGCCAGCAGTTTTGGGGGCACCATATATTTT. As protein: CASSFGGTIYF.

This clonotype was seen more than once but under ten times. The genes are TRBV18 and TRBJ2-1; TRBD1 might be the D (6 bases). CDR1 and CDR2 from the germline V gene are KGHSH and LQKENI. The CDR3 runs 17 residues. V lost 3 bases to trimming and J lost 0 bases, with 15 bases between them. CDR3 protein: CASSPTDRFRSYNEQFF. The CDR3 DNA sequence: TGTGCCAGCTCACCGACTGACAGGTTCCGCTCCTACAATGAGCAGTTCTTC.

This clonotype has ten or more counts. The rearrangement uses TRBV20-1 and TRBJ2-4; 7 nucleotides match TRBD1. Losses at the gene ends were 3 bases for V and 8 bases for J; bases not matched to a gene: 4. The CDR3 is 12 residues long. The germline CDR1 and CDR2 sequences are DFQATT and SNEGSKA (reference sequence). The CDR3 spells CSARKQGYIQYF. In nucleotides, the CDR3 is TGCAGTGCTAGGAAACAGGGGTACATTCAGTACTTC.

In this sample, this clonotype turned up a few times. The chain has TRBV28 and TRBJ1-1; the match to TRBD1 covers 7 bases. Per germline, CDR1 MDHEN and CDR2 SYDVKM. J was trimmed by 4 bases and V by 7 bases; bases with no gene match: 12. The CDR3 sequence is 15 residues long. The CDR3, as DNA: TGTGCCAGCACCCCCCCCGGACAGGTTAGCACTGAAGCTTTCTTT. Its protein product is CASTPPGQVSTEAFF. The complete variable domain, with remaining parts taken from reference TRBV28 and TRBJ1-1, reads DVKVTQSSRYLVKRTGEKVFLECVQDMDHENMFWYRQDPGLGLRLIYFSYDVKMKEKGDIPEGYSVSREKKERFSLILESASTNQTSMYLCASTPPGQVSTEAFFGQGTRLTVV.

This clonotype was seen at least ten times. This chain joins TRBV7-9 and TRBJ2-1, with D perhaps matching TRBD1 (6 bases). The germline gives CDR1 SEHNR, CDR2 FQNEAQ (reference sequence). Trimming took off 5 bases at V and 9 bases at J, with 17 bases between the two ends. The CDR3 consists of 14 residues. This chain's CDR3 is CASSERAGAVEQFF. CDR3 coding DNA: TGTGCCAGCAGCGAACGGGCAGGGGCCGTTGAGCAGTTCTTC.

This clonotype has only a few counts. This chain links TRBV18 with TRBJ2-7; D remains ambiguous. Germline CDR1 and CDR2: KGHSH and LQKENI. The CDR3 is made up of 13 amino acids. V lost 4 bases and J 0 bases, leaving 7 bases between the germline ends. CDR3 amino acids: CASSQMSSYEQYV. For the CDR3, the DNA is TGTGCCAGCTCACAAATGAGCTCCTACGAGCAGTACGTC.

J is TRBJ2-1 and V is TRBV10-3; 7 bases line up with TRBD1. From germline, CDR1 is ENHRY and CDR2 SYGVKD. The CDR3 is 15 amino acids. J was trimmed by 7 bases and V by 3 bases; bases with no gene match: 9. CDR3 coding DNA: TGTGCCATCAGTGACCCCCGGGACAGTGCGAATGAGCAGTTCTTC. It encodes CAISDPRDSANEQFF.

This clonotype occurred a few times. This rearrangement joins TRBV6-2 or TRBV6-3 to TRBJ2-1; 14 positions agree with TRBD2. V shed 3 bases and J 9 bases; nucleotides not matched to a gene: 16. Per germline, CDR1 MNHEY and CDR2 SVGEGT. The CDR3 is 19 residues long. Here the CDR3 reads CASSYQTLTSGRVSGEQFF. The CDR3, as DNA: TGTGCCAGCAGTTATCAAACATTGACTAGCGGGAGGGTATCCGGTGAGCAGTTCTTC.

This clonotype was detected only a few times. In DNA form, the CDR3 reads TGTGCCAGCTCAGTCGGCGGGAGTAGCTACTTTGAGCAGTTCTTC. Encoded protein: CASSVGGSSYFEQFF. The chain employs TRBV18 and TRBJ2-1; TRBD2 aligns across 7 bases. V lost 5 bases, J lost 9 bases, and 13 bases stayed unmatched. Germline lookup yields CDR1 KGHSH and CDR2 LQKENI. The CDR3 runs to 15 residues.

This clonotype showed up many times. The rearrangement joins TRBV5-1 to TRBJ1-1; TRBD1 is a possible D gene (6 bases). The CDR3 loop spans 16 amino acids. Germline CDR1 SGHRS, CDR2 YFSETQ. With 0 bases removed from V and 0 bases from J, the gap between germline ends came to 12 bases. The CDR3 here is CASSLDQGSVNTEAFF. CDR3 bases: TGCGCCAGCAGCTTGGATCAGGGGAGCGTGAACACTGAAGCTTTCTTT. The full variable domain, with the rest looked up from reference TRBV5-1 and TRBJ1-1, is KAGVTQTPRYLIKTRGQQVTLSCSPISGHRSVSWYQQTPGQGLQFLFEYFSETQRNKGNFPGRFSGRQFSNSRSEMNVSTLELGDSALYLCASSLDQGSVNTEAFFGQGTRLTVV.